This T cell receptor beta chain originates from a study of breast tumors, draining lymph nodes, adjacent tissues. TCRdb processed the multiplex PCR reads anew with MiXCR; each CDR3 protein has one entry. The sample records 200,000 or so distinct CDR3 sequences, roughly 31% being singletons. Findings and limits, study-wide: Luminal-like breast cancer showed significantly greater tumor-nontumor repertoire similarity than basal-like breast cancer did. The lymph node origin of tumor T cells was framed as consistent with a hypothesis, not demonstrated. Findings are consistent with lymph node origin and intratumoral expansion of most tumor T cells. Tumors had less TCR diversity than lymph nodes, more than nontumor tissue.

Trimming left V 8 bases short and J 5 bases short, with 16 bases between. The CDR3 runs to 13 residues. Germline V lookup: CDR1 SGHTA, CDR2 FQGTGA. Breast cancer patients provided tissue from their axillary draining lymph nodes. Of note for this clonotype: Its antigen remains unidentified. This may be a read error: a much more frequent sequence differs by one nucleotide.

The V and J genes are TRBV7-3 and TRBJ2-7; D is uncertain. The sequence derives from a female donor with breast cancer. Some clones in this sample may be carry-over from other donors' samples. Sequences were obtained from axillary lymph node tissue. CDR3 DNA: TGTGCCAGCGGCTATTCAATTTACGACGAGCAGTACTTC. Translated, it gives CASGYSIYDEQYF. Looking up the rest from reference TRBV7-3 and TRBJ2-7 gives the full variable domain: GAGVSQTPSNKVTEKGKYVELRCDPISGHTALYWYRQSLGQGPEFLIYFQGTGAADDSGLPNDRFFAVRPEGSVSTLKIQRTERGDSAVYLCASGYSIYDEQYFGPGTRLTVT.